Sequencing of this T cell receptor (beta chain) was carried out in a study of cytomegalovirus exposure and HLA in healthy donors. General study points: High specificity and sensitivity for cytomegalovirus status were reported for the classifier. The authors enumerated 150 to 200 TCR beta chains as linked to cytomegalovirus.

Vbeta (60) and Jbeta (13) primers were used in the PCR. This table comes from immunoSEQ multiplex PCR, and its TCRdb copy is limited to in-frame clones, with some not included. The repertoire holds 150,000 to 250,000 clones, with approximately 85% as singletons. As regards this clone: The antigen is not known.

The material sequenced was PBMCs. This TCR was recovered from a woman between 50 and 59 years old in good health and CMV-seronegative.

The CDR3 nucleotides are TGTGCCTGCTTGCCTAGGGGCCCCCGAATTGAGACCCAGTACTTC. Protein product: CACLPRGPRIETQYF. The chain recombines TRBV30 with TRBJ2-5, with a possible D match to TRBD1 (5 bases). The germline V gene encodes CDR1 GTSNPN and CDR2 SVGIG (reference sequence). V lost 6 bases and J 5 bases, leaving 22 bases between the germline ends. The CDR3 runs 15 residues.